This T cell receptor beta chain was documented in a study of blood T cell repertoires in COVID-19. This CDR3 has 14 amino acids. The J segment lost 1 base and the V segment lost 5 bases, leaving 4 bases of the junction unmatched. Germline-derived CDR1 and CDR2 are LNHDA and SQIVND (reference sequence). Study processing details: For nucleated cells, counts were estimated from reference gene primer amplification. The table came from immunoSEQ multiplex PCR; TCRdb's copy has only in-frame clones and leaves some out. V, J and clone size are taken as reported in that table, and D and trimming were inferred from the DNA itself. The sample has fewer than 250,000 clones; about 82% are singletons.

The source material was peripheral blood. V gene TRBV19 combines with J gene TRBJ1-1; 7 bases are a match to TRBD1. This clonotype originated in a woman older than 75 with acute or convalescent COVID-19. CDR3 loop: CASSLTGANTEAFF. Written as DNA, the CDR3 is TGTGCCAGTAGTTTAACAGGGGCGAACACTGAAGCTTTCTTT.